This T cell receptor beta chain was captured in a study of T-cell reconstitution after alpha-beta-depleted transplantation in children. This clonotype was seen more than once but under ten times. Preparing the TCRbeta library involved the use of unique molecular identifiers. TCRdb ran MiXCR on the PCR reads and lists one entry per CDR3 protein. Of about 690,000 distinct CDR3 sequences detected, 16% appear once; the ten largest clones hold over 0.95%. Between the trimmed V and J ends, which lost 4 bases and 2 bases, there was a span of 9 bases. The CDR3 consists of 12 residues. Germline values: CDR1 GTSNPN, CDR2 SVGIG (reference sequence).

The specimen comprised PBMCs from the stem cell graft donor, sampled from the stem cell graft. The receptor's source is a human donor who donated a stem cell graft to a child with acute myeloid leukemia. V gene TRBV30 combines with J gene TRBJ2-7; either TRBD1 or TRBD2 may supply D (5 bases each). The CDR3, as DNA: TGTGCCTGGAACCGGGGACCCTACGAGCAGTACTTC. Protein: CAWNRGPYEQYF.